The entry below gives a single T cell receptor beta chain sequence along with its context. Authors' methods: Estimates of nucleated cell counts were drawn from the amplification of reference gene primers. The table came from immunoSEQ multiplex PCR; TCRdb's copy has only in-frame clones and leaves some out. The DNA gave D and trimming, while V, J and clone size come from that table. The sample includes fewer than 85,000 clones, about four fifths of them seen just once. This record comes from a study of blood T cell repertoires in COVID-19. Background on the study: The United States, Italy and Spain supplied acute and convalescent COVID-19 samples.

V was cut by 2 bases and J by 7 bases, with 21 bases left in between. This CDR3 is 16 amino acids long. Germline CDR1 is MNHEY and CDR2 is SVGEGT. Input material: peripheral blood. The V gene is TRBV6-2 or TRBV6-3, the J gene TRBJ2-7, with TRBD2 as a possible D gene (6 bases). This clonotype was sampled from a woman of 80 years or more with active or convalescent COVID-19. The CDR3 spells CASSYHTGPRRGEQYF. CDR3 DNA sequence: TGTGCCAGCAGTTACCACACAGGTCCACGTCGGGGGGAGCAGTACTTC.